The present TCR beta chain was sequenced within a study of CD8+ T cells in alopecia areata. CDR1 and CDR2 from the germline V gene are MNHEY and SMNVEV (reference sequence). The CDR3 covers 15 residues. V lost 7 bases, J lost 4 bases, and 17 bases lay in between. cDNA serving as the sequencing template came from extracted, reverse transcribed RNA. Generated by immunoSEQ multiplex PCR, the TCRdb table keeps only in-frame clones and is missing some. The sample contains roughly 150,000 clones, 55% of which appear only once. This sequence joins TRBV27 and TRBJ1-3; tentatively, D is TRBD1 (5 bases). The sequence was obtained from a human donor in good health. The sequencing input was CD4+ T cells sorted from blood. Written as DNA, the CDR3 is TGTGCCAGCATGTTTCAGGGTCACTCCGGAAACACCATATATTTT. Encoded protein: CASMFQGHSGNTIYF.